The clone carrying this T cell receptor beta chain has a single count. The antigen remains undetermined. The entry originates in a study of CD8 T cells in Susac syndrome. The overall study: Patients with Susac syndrome were therapy-naive, treated with corticosteroids, or treated with intravenous immunoglobulin alone when blood was collected.

RNA amounts of about 0.5 to 1 ug underwent reverse transcription with random hexamers. Multiplex immunoSEQ PCR targeted 54 Vbeta and 13 Jbeta TCR beta segments. TCRdb itself ran the immunoSEQ multiplex PCR reads through MiXCR, one entry per CDR3 protein. Of some 240,000 distinct CDR3 sequences in the sample, 90% to 96% were seen once. General study results and limits: In Susac syndrome, the CD4+ T cell repertoires did not show clonal expansion.

The CDR3 loop spans 12 amino acids. Germline lookup yields CDR1 SQVTM and CDR2 ANQGSEA. From blood CD8+ and CD4+ T cells, the TCR beta chain was sequenced. The sample was CD4+ T cells from PBMCs. This chain uses TRBV29-1 with TRBJ2-7; 7 bases line up with TRBD1. This receptor was taken from a human donor with Susac syndrome. The CDR3 DNA reads as TGCAGTGCTTCCAAGGGGGCACGGGAGCAGTACTTC. Translated: CSASKGAREQYF.